The clone carrying this T cell receptor beta chain was seen many times. Its antigen is still unknown. The time point here: newly diagnosed GD, antithyroid drugs for less than 3 months. Following extraction of RNA from PBMCs, that RNA was used to make the TCR library. Sequencing libraries for TCR beta were prepared with iRepertoire HTBI primers and Arm-PCR of CDR3 regions. Each CDR3 protein gets one entry after TCRdb re-called the multiplex PCR reads with MiXCR. The sample lists 400,000 to 500,000 distinct CDR3 sequences, 16% seen once, with 20% to 25% in the top ten. The CDR3 loop spans 14 amino acids. Trimming took 2 bases from V and 6 from J; bases not matched to a gene: 3. The data originate from a study of regulatory T cells in long-lasting Graves disease. Study results and caveats: TCR diversity was lower in persistent Graves' patients (versus newly diagnosed ones).

The data were also submitted as part of a second study, on T cells in Graves' hyperthyroidism and ophthalmopathy.

This TCR was recovered from a young woman with Graves disease. Source: peripheral blood mononuclear cells (PBMCs), taken at new diagnosis, from a patient treated with antithyroid drugs. The chain employs TRBV12-3 or TRBV12-4 and TRBJ2-2; 7 nucleotides line up with TRBD1. DNA of the CDR3: TGTGCCAGCAGTTTAAAGGGGGCCGCCGGGGAGCTGTTTTTT. It is translated as CASSLKGAAGELFF.